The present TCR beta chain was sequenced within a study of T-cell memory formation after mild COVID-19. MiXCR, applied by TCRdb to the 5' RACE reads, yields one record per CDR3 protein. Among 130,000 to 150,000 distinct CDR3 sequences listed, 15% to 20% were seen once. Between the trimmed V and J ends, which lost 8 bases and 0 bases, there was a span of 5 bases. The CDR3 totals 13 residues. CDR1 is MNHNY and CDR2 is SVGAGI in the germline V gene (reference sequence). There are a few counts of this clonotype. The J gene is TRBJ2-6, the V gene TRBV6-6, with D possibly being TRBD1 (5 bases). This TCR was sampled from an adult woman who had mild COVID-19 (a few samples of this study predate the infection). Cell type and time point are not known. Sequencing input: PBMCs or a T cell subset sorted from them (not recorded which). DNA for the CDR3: TGTGCCAGCGGGGCCTCTGGGGCCAACGTCCTGACTTTC. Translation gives CASGASGANVLTF.